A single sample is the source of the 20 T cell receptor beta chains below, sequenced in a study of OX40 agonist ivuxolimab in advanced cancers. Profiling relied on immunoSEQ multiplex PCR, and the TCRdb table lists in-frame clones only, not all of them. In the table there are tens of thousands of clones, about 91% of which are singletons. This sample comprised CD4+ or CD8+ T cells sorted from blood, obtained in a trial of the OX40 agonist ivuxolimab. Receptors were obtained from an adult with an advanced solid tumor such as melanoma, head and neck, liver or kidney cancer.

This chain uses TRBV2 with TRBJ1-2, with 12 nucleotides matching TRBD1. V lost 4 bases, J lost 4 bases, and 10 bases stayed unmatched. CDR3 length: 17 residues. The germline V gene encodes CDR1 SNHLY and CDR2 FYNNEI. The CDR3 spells CASSVGTGGPASYGYTF. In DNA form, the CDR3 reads TGTGCCAGCAGTGTTGGGACAGGGGGCCCGGCGAGCTATGGCTACACCTTC.

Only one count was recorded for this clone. CDR3 bases: TGCGCCAGCAGCGACCCCCCGGGTAGGGAGGGCACCGGGGAGCTGTTTTTT. It specifies CASSDPPGREGTGELFF. The genes are TRBV5-1 and TRBJ2-2, with 7 bases lining up with TRBD2. The CDR3 sequence is 17 residues long. Germline V lookup: CDR1 SGHRS, CDR2 YFSETQ. The J segment lost 4 bases and the V segment lost 4 bases, leaving 13 bases of the junction unmatched.

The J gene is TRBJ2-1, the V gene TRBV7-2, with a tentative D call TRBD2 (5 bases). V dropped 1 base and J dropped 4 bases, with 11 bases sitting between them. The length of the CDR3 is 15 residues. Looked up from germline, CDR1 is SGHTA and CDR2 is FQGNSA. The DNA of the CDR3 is TGTGCCAGCAGCTTAGGGCCCTCGGGGTACAATGAGCAGTTCTTC. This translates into CASSLGPSGYNEQFF.

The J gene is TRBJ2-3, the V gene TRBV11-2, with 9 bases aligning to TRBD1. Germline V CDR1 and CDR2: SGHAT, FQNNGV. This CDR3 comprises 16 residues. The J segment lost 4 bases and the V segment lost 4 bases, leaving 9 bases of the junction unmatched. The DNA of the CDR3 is TGTGCCAGCAGCTACTTCCGGGACAGGGCCGCAGATACGCAGTATTTT. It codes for CASSYFRDRAADTQYF.

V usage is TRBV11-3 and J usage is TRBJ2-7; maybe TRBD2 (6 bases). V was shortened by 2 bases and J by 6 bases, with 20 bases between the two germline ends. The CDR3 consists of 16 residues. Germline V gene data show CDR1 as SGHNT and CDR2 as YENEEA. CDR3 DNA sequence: TGTGCCAGCAGCTTAATCCTTACGGGAGAGGGACGCGAGCAGTACTTC. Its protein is CASSLILTGEGREQYF.

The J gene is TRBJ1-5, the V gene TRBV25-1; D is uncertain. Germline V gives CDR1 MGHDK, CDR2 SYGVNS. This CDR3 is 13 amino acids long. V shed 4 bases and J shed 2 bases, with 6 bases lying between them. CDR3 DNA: TGTGCCAGCAGTGGGGCAGGCAATCAGCCCCAGCATTTT. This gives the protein CASSGAGNQPQHF. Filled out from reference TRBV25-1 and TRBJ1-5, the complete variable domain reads EADIYQTPRYLVIGTGKKITLECSQTMGHDKMYWYQQDPGMELHLIHYSYGVNSTEKGDLSSESTVSRIRTEHFPLTLESARPSHTSQYLCASSGAGNQPQHFGDGTRLSIL.

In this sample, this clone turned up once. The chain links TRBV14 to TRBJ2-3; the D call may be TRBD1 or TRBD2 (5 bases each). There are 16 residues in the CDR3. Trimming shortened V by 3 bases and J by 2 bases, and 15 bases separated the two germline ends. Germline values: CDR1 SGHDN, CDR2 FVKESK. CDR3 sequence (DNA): TGTGCCAGCAGCCACCCCGGGACGGAGAACACAGATACGCAGTATTTT. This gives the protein CASSHPGTENTDTQYF.

Written as DNA, the CDR3 is TGTGCCAGCTCTACCTATGGGCCAGCATACAATGAGCAGTTCTTC. Protein product: CASSTYGPAYNEQFF. The rearrangement uses TRBV18 and TRBJ2-1; D gene ambiguous. The germline CDR1 and CDR2 sequences are KGHSH and LQKENI. The ends were cut back, 6 bases at V and 4 bases at J, with 16 bases in the middle. This CDR3 has 15 residues. Full variable domain (rest looked up from reference TRBV18 and TRBJ2-1): NAGVMQNPRHLVRRRGQEARLRCSPMKGHSHVYWYRQLPEEGLKFMVYLQKENIIDESGMPKERFSAEFPKEGPSILRIQQVVRGDSAAYFCASSTYGPAYNEQFFGPGTRLTVL.

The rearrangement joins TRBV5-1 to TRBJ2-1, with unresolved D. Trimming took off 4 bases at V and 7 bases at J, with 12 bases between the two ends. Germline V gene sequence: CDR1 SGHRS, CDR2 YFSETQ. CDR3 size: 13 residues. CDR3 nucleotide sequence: TGCGCCAGCAGCCCGCTTACGTGGAATGAGCAGTTCTTC. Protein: CASSPLTWNEQFF.

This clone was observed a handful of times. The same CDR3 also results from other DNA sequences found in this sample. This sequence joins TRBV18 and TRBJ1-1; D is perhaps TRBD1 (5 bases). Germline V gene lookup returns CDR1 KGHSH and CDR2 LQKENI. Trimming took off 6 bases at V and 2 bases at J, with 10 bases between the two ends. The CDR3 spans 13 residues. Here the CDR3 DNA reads TGTGCCAGCTCTCCTCAGGGTAACACTGAAGCTTTCTTT. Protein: CASSPQGNTEAFF.

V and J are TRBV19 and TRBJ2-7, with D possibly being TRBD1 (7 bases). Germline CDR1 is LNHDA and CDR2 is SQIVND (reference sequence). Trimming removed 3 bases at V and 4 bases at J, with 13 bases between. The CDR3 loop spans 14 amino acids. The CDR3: CASSIQAGGYEQYF. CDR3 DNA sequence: TGTGCCAGTAGTATCCAGGCAGGGGGGTACGAGCAGTACTTC. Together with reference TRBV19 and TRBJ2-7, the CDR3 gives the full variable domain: DGGITQSPKYLFRKEGQNVTLSCEQNLNHDAMYWYRQDPGQGLRLIYYSQIVNDFQKGDIAEGYSVSREKKESFPLTVTSAQKNPTAFYLCASSIQAGGYEQYFGPGTRLTVT.

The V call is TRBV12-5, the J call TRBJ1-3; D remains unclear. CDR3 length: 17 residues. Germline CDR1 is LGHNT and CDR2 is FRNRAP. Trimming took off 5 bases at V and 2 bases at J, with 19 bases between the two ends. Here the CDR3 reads CASGGHSDPQTGNTIYF. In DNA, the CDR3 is TGTGCTAGTGGTGGGCACAGCGATCCTCAGACTGGAAACACCATATATTTT.

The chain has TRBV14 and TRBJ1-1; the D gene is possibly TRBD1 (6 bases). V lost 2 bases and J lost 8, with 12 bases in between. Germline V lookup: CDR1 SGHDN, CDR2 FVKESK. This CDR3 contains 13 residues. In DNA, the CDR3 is TGTGCCAGCAGCCAAAACAGGGAGACCGAAGCTTTCTTT. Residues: CASSQNRETEAFF.

CDR3 sequence: CASSLRQVNEQYF. The CDR3, as DNA: TGTGCCAGCAGCCTCCGCCAGGTCAACGAGCAGTACTTC. This chain links TRBV11-2 with TRBJ2-7; D unclear. The CDR3 loop spans 13 amino acids. The V gene lost 5 bases and the J gene lost 5 bases, with 13 bases spanning the gap. Germline V CDR1 and CDR2: SGHAT, FQNNGV.

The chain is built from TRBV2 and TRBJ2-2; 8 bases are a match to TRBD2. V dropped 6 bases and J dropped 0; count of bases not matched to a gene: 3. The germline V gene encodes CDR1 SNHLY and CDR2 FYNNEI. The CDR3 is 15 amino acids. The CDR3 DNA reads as TGTGCCAGCAGGGCGACTAGCGCGAACACCGGGGAGCTGTTTTTT. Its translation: CASRATSANTGELFF.

The CDR3: CAWSPDGWTSTDTQYF. CDR3 nucleotide sequence: TGTGCCTGGAGTCCGGACGGCTGGACTAGCACAGATACGCAGTATTTT. This rearrangement joins TRBV30 to TRBJ2-3; D is perhaps TRBD2 (5 bases). Deletions cut 2 bases from V and 0 bases from J, with 15 bases between. This CDR3 is 16 amino acids long. Germline V lookup: CDR1 GTSNPN, CDR2 SVGIG (reference sequence).

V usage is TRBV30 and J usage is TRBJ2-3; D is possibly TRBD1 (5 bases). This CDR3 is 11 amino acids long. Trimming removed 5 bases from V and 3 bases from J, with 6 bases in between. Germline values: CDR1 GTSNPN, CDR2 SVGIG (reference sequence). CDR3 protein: CAWDRTDTQYF. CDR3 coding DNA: TGTGCCTGGGACAGAACAGATACGCAGTATTTT.

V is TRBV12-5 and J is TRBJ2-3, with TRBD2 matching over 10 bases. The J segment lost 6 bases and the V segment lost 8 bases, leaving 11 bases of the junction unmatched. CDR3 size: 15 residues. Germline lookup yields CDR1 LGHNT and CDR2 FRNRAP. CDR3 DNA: TGTGCTAGTAACCTAGCGGGAGTTTTAGGCGATACGCAGTATTTT. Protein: CASNLAGVLGDTQYF.

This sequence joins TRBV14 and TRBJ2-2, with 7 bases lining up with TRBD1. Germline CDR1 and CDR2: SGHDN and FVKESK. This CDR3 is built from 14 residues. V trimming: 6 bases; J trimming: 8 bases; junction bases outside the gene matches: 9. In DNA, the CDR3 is TGTGCCAGCAGTCAACAGGGGTTCTTAGGGGAGCTGTTTTTT. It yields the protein CASSQQGFLGELFF.

The CDR3 spells CASSPSTGVGKLFF. The CDR3 DNA follows: TGTGCCAGCAGCCCTTCTACAGGGGTCGGAAAACTGTTTTTT. The rearrangement links TRBV14 to TRBJ1-4; 7 nucleotides line up with TRBD1. This CDR3 spans 14 amino acids. V lost 4 bases and J lost 10; bases outside the gene matches: 9. CDR1 and CDR2 (germline): SGHDN, FVKESK.